Sequencing of this TCR beta chain was carried out in a study of blood T cell repertoires in COVID-19. Study in general: COVID-19 samples from acute and convalescent phases originated in the United States, Italy and Spain. T cells, B-cell-depleted T cells, or PBMCs supplied cDNA or gDNA.

V was pared by 2 bases and J by 6 bases, with 14 bases between. CDR1 and CDR2 (germline): MNHEY, SVGEGT. This CDR3 is built from 15 residues. As handled by the study authors: Reference gene primers were amplified, and this amplification served to estimate nucleated cell counts. The method was immunoSEQ multiplex PCR; TCRdb's version includes in-frame clones alone and lacks a portion of them. V and J calls and clone size are those listed in that table; D and trimming were worked out from the DNA. Of 45,000 to 65,000 clones in the sample, approximately 90% were seen once. This receptor was obtained from a human donor in a cohort sampled during active COVID-19. The specimen was peripheral blood. The chain employs TRBV6-2 or TRBV6-3 and TRBJ2-1; possibly TRBD2 for D (7 bases). The CDR3 sequence is CASSYIRGAANEQFF. In nucleotides, the CDR3 is TGTGCCAGCAGTTACATACGGGGGGCGGCCAATGAGCAGTTCTTC.